The source of this TCR beta chain is a study of control samples from healthy donors and cancer patients. The CDR3 consists of 15 residues. V lost 0 bases and J lost 2, with 11 bases in between. Germline V gene sequence: CDR1 ENHRY, CDR2 SYGVKD. This table comes from immunoSEQ multiplex PCR, and its TCRdb copy is limited to in-frame clones, with some not included. The sample lists 390,000 or so clones, approximately 92% occurring once. The sample was PBMCs. The chain combines TRBV10-3 with TRBJ2-7; tentatively, D is TRBD2 (6 bases). This receptor was identified in a middle-aged man with head and neck cancer. This CDR3 reads CAISESEGETYEQYF. In nucleotides, the CDR3 is TGTGCCATCAGTGAGTCGGAGGGCGAAACCTACGAGCAGTACTTC.